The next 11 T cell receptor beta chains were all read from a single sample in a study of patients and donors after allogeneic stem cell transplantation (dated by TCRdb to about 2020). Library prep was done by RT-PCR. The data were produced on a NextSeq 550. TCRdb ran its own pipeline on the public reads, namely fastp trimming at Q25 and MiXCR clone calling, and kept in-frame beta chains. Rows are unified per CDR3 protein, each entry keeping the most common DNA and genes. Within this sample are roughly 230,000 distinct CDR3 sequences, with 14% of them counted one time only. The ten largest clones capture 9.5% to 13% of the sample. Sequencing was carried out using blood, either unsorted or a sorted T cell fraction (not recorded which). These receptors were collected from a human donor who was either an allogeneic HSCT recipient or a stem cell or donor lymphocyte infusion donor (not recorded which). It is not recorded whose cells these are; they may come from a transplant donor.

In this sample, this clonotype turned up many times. CDR3 in amino acids: CSASRTGSYEQYF. The CDR3 bases are TGCAGTGCTAGTAGGACAGGTAGCTACGAGCAGTACTTC. The chain has TRBV20-1 and TRBJ2-7; 7 bases agree with TRBD1. With 3 bases clipped from V and 3 bases from J, the junction kept 5 bases outside the gene matches. Germline V gene lookup returns CDR1 DFQATT and CDR2 SNEGSKA (reference sequence). This CDR3 has 13 residues.

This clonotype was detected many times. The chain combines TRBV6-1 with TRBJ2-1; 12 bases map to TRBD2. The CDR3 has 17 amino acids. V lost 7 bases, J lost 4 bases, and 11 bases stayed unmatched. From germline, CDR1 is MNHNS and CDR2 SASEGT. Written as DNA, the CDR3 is TGTGCCAGCACATGGCTAGCGGGGGGGCGATTGTACAATGAGCAGTTCTTC. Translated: CASTWLAGGRLYNEQFF.

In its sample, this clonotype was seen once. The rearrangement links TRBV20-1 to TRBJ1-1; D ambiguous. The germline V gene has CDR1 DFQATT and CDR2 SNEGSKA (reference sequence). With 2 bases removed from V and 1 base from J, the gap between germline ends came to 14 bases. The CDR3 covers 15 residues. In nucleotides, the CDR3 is TGCAGTGCTAGATCCCTGGGAAGGACGAACACTGAAGCTTTCTTT. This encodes CSARSLGRTNTEAFF.

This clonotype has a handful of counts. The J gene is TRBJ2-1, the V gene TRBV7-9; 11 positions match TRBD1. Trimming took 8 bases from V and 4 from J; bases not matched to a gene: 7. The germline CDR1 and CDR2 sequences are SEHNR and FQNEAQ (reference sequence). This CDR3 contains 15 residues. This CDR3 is CASGRTGGAYNEQFF. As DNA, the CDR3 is TGTGCCAGCGGAAGGACAGGGGGCGCTTACAATGAGCAGTTCTTC. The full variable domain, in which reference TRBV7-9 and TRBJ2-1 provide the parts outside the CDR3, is DTGVSQNPRHKITKRGQNVTFRCDPISEHNRLYWYRQTLGQGPEFLTYFQNEAQLEKSRLLSDRFSAERPKGSFSTLEIQRTEQGDSAMYLCASGRTGGAYNEQFFGPGTRLTVL.

CDR3 loop: CAIRFGSGNTIYF. The CDR3 DNA reads as TGTGCCATCCGGTTTGGCTCTGGAAACACCATATATTTT. The V and J genes are TRBV10-3 and TRBJ1-3; D remains unclear. Trimming took off 8 bases at V and 0 bases at J, with 8 bases between the two ends. Germline CDR1 reads ENHRY; CDR2 reads SYGVKD. The CDR3 is 13 residues long.

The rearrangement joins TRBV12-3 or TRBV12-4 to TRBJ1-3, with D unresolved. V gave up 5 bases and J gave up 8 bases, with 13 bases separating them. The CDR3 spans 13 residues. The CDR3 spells CASSPSTRHTIYF. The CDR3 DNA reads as TGTGCCAGCAGTCCGTCCACACGACACACCATATATTTT.

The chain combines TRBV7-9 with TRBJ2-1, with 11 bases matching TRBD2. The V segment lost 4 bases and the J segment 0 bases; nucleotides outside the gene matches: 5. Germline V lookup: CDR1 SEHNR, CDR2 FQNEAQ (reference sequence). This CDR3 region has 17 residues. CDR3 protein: CASSSTSGGVSYNEQFF. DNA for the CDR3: TGTGCCAGCAGCTCCACTAGCGGGGGTGTCTCCTACAATGAGCAGTTCTTC.

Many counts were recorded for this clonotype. The CDR3 coding sequence is TGTGCCAGCAGCTATAGCGGGAAGCTTTATACGCAGTATTTT. Translation gives CASSYSGKLYTQYF. The chain employs TRBV27 and TRBJ2-3; TRBD2 matches 8 bases. The CDR3 extends over 14 amino acids. V was clipped by 6 bases and J by 7 bases; unmatched bases: 9. Germline V gene data show CDR1 as MNHEY and CDR2 as SMNVEV (reference sequence).

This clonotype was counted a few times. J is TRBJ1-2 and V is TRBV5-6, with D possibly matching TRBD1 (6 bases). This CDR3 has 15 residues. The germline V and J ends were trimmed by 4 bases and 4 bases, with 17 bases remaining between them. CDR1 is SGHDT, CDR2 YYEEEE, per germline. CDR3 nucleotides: TGTGCCAGCAGCCCGCGACAGGTCCATCCCTATGGCTACACCTTC. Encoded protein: CASSPRQVHPYGYTF.

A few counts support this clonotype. CDR3 bases: TGTGCCAGCAGCTTAGGGCCCGACAGGGCGAATACGCAGTATTTT. Amino acid sequence: CASSLGPDRANTQYF. V gene TRBV7-9 combines with J gene TRBJ2-3, with 7 bases identical to TRBD1. V lost 1 base and J lost 7; bases outside the gene matches: 8. The CDR3 totals 15 residues. CDR1 and CDR2 from the germline V gene are SEHNR and FQNEAQ (reference sequence).

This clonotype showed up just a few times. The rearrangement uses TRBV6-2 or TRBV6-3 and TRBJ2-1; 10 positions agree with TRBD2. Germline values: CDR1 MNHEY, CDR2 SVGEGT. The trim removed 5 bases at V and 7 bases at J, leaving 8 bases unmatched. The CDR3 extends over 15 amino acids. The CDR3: CASSPFSGGLNEQFF. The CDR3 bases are TGTGCCAGCAGTCCATTTAGCGGGGGGCTTAATGAGCAGTTCTTC.